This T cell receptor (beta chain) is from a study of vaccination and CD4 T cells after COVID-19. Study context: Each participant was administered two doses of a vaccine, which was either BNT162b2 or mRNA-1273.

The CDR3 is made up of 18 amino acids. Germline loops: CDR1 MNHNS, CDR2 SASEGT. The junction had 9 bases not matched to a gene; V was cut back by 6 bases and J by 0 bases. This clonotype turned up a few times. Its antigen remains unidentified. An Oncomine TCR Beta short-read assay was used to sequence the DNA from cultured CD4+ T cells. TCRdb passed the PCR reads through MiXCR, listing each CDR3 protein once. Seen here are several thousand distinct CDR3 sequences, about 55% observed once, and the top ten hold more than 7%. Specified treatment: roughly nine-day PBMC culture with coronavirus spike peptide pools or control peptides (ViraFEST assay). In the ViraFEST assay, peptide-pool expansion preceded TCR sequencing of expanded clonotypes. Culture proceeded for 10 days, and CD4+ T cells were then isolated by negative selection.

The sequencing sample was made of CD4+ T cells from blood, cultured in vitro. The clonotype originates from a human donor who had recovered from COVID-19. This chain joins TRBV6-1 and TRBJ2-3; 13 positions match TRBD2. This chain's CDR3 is CASRRASGLAGSTDTQYF. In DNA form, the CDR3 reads TGTGCCAGCAGGAGAGCCTCGGGACTAGCGGGGAGCACAGATACGCAGTATTTT.